These T cell receptor beta chains were read from a single sample in a study of blood T cell repertoires in COVID-19. Repertoires were generated with immunoSEQ multiplex PCR, while TCRdb's copy carries only in-frame clones and drops some. The table includes under 200,000 clones, about 88% detected once. Source material: peripheral blood. These receptors originate from a man aged 55-75 years with COVID-19, enrolled during active disease. The CDR3 runs from the conserved cysteine through the conserved F or W. D genes are given only for firm matches. Clone size is given for some rows only: seen once, a few or many times, or a class if the clone is expanded.

TRBJ1-6	TRBD1	TRBV27	.	CASSLSRQGGHSPLHF	TGTGCCAGCAGTTTATCTAGACAGGGTGGCCATTCACCCCTCCACTTT
TRBJ2-7	.	TRBV5-1	.	CASSLTGGGTSSEQYF	TGCGCCAGCAGCTTAACCGGTGGAGGGACGTCGTCCGAGCAGTACTTC
TRBJ2-1	TRBD2	TRBV7-2	few	CASSLSLSGSITYNEQFF	TGTGCCAGCAGCTTATCGCTTAGCGGGAGTATCACCTACAATGAGCAGTTCTTC
TRBJ2-7	.	TRBV11-1	.	CASSLAVVYEQYF	TGTGCCAGCAGCTTAGCCGTCGTCTACGAGCAGTACTTC
TRBJ2-1	TRBD2	TRBV9	.	CASSQPSGRPDNEQFF	TGTGCCAGCAGTCAACCGAGCGGGAGACCCGACAATGAGCAGTTCTTC
TRBJ2-2	TRBD2	TRBV7-2	few	CASSLGLAGGTGELFF	TGTGCCAGCAGCTTAGGACTAGCGGGGGGCACCGGGGAGCTGTTTTTT
TRBJ1-1	.	TRBV19	.	CASSGGPNTEAFF	TGTGCCAGTAGCGGCGGGCCGAACACTGAAGCTTTCTTT
TRBJ2-1	.	TRBV9	.	CASSVAFSGSYNEQFF	TGTGCCAGCAGCGTAGCTTTCAGCGGTTCCTACAATGAGCAGTTCTTC
TRBJ1-3	TRBD1	TRBV11-3	.	CASSLRGPGNTIYF	TGTGCCAGCAGCTTAAGGGGGCCTGGAAACACCATATATTTT
TRBJ1-1	.	TRBV20-1	.	CSAPWGPEAFF	TGCAGTGCTCCCTGGGGGCCTGAAGCTTTCTTT
TRBJ1-4	.	TRBV2	once	CASRGFRTRGEKLFF	TGTGCCAGCAGGGGATTTCGGACTCGAGGGGAAAAACTGTTTTTT
TRBJ2-3	.	TRBV11-2	.	CASSLDRGDTQYF	TGTGCCAGCAGCTTAGATCGGGGGGATACGCAGTATTTT
TRBJ2-1	TRBD1	TRBV14	.	CASSSQGNEQFF	TGTGCCAGCAGCTCACAGGGGAATGAGCAGTTCTTC
TRBJ2-1	.	TRBV11-2	.	CASRTTRDFEQFF	TGTGCCAGCAGGACCACTAGAGACTTCGAGCAGTTCTTC
TRBJ2-1	TRBD1	TRBV6-6	.	CASSWTGGYNEQFF	TGTGCCAGCAGTTGGACAGGGGGATACAATGAGCAGTTCTTC
TRBJ1-3	.	TRBV20-1	.	CSASPGGVSGNTIYF	TGCAGTGCTAGTCCCGGGGGGGTCTCTGGAAACACCATATATTTT
TRBJ1-6	.	TRBV5-1	.	CASSLATLGSSPLHF	TGCGCCAGCAGCTTGGCGACTCTAGGCAGTTCACCCCTCCACTTT
TRBJ2-1	TRBD2	TRBV6-4	.	CASSDTPTSGRASEQFF	TGTGCCAGCAGTGACACCCCGACTAGCGGGAGGGCCAGTGAGCAGTTCTTC
TRBJ1-3	.	TRBV7-9	.	CASSPDRSSGNTIYF	TGTGCCAGCAGCCCTGACAGGAGCTCTGGAAACACCATATATTTT
TRBJ2-5	TRBD2	TRBV5-1	.	CASMLSGERIETQYF	TGCGCCAGCATGCTGAGCGGGGAGCGGATTGAGACCCAGTACTTC
TRBJ1-4	.	TRBV21-1	.	CASSKNQGIATNEKLFF	TGTGCCAGCAGCAAGAACCAGGGGATTGCAACTAATGAAAAACTGTTTTTT
TRBJ1-3	.	TRBV6-6	.	CASSIDRNSGNTIYF	TGTGCCAGCAGTATTGACAGGAACTCTGGAAACACCATATATTTT
TRBJ1-1	TRBD1	TRBV11-2	.	CASNTQGGGTEAFF	TGTGCCAGCAACACTCAGGGGGGTGGCACTGAAGCTTTCTTT
TRBJ1-6	TRBD1	TRBV10-3	.	CAIRTGGESPLHF	TGTGCCATCAGGACAGGGGGCGAGTCACCCCTCCACTTT
TRBJ1-1	TRBD1	TRBV19	.	CASSEAGGMNTEAFF	TGTGCCAGTAGTGAGGCAGGGGGCATGAACACTGAAGCTTTCTTT
TRBJ2-2	.	TRBV7-3	.	CASAGSNTGELFF	TGTGCCAGCGCAGGCTCGAACACCGGGGAGCTGTTTTTT
TRBJ2-5	.	TRBV5-3	few	CARMELLDPRTKETQYF	TGTGCCAGAATGGAACTGTTGGACCCTCGGACAAAAGAGACCCAGTACTTC
TRBJ1-2	.	TRBV9	.	CASSVVGDRGYTF	TGTGCCAGCAGCGTAGTGGGAGACCGTGGCTACACCTTC
TRBJ1-2	.	TRBV29-1	.	CSVAQGGVYGYTF	TGCAGCGTCGCACAGGGTGGGGTCTATGGCTACACCTTC
TRBJ1-3	.	TRBV28	.	CASSLSGVGNTIYF	TGTGCCAGCAGTTTGTCAGGGGTTGGAAACACCATATATTTT
TRBJ1-3	.	TRBV5-1	.	CASSLAGFSGNTIYF	TGCGCCAGCAGCTTGGCCGGGTTCTCTGGAAACACCATATATTTT
TRBJ1-1	TRBD1	TRBV9	few	CASSVEVGTGEAFF	TGTGCCAGCAGCGTAGAGGTGGGGACAGGTGAAGCTTTCTTT
TRBJ1-3	.	TRBV11-2	.	CASRVTGDSSGNTIYF	TGTGCCAGCAGGGTGACAGGCGATAGCTCTGGAAACACCATATATTTT
TRBJ1-2	TRBD1	TRBV10-3	.	CAITSTGTSVGGYTF	TGTGCCATCACCTCGACAGGGACATCTGTAGGTGGCTACACCTTC
TRBJ2-1	.	TRBV19	few	CASSTSGGRRVYNEQFF	TGTGCCAGTAGTACCTCCGGGGGACGGAGGGTTTACAATGAGCAGTTCTTC
TRBJ1-2	.	TRBV24-1	.	CATSDEDTSPYGYTF	TGTGCCACCAGTGATGAGGATACTTCCCCCTATGGCTACACCTTC
TRBJ2-3	TRBD2	TRBV4-2	.	CASSLATSGSIDTQYF	TGTGCCAGCAGCCTCGCCACTAGCGGGAGTATAGATACGCAGTATTTT
TRBJ1-3	.	TRBV28	.	CASHDRSGNTIYF	TGTGCCAGCCACGACAGATCTGGAAACACCATATATTTT
TRBJ1-3	.	TRBV18	.	CASSPTRVGGNTIYF	TGTGCCAGCTCACCAACGAGGGTTGGTGGTAACACCATATATTTT
TRBJ2-1	TRBD2	TRBV7-2	.	CASSLGNLAGAYNEQFF	TGTGCCAGCAGCTTAGGGAATCTAGCGGGGGCTTACAATGAGCAGTTCTTC
TRBJ1-5	TRBD1	TRBV18	once	CASSRDRGSDQPQHF	TGTGCCAGCTCACGGGACAGGGGGAGTGATCAGCCCCAGCATTTT
TRBJ1-6	.	TRBV6-1	.	CASSEAMSPDSPLHF	TGTGCCAGCAGTGAAGCTATGAGCCCCGATTCACCCCTCCACTTT
TRBJ2-3	TRBD2	TRBV7-7	.	CASSRGVGTDTQYF	TGTGCTAGCTCGCGGGGGGTTGGAACAGATACGCAGTATTTT
TRBJ1-2	.	TRBV15	.	CATSRPTGQVGGYTF	TGTGCCACCAGCAGACCCACAGGCCAGGTAGGAGGCTACACCTTC
TRBJ1-4	.	TRBV7-8	.	CASSLRPATNEKLFF	TGTGCCAGCAGCTTGAGGCCAGCAACTAATGAAAAACTGTTTTTT
TRBJ2-1	.	TRBV11-1	once	CASSLGQNQHNEQFF	TGTGCCAGCAGCTTAGGACAGAACCAGCACAATGAGCAGTTCTTC
TRBJ2-1	TRBD2	TRBV7-9	.	CASSQDGGFNNEQFF	TGTGCCAGCAGCCAAGACGGGGGGTTCAACAATGAGCAGTTCTTC
TRBJ1-5	.	TRBV7-2	.	CASSQQPQGSNQPQHF	TGTGCCAGCAGCCAACAGCCACAGGGAAGCAATCAGCCCCAGCATTTT
TRBJ1-3	.	TRBV2	few	CASSERTVGSGNTIYF	TGTGCCAGCAGTGAGCGGACAGTTGGCTCTGGAAACACCATATATTTT
TRBJ1-5	TRBD1	TRBV29-1	.	CSDSTPNRGRLSRNQPQHF	TGCAGCGACTCGACCCCAAACAGGGGGCGCCTTTCTCGCAATCAGCCCCAGCATTTT
TRBJ1-4	.	TRBV5-6	.	CASSLGGGKKLFF	TGTGCCAGCAGCTTGGGAGGCGGAAAAAAACTGTTTTTT
TRBJ1-1	.	TRBV16	.	CASSPLPSTHGTEAFF	TGTGCCAGCAGCCCCCTCCCCTCGACCCACGGGACTGAAGCTTTCTTT
TRBJ2-7	TRBD1	TRBV5-4	.	CASSRTGLSSYEQYF	TGTGCCAGCAGCAGGACAGGTCTGAGCTCCTACGAGCAGTACTTC
TRBJ1-2	.	TRBV7-9	.	CASSLGVRGYGYTF	TGTGCCAGCAGCTTAGGAGTCAGAGGATATGGCTACACCTTC
TRBJ2-7	TRBD1	TRBV6-2/TRBV6-3	few	CASSTTGAGRYEQYF	TGTGCCAGCAGTACGACAGGGGCAGGACGCTACGAGCAGTACTTC
TRBJ2-5	.	TRBV12-2	.	CASRPEAAGGMETQYF	TGTGCAAGTCGACCCGAAGCGGCGGGGGGTATGGAGACCCAGTACTTC
TRBJ2-5	.	TRBV20-1	.	CSANIQETQYF	TGCAGTGCAAACATACAAGAGACCCAGTACTTC
TRBJ2-7	TRBD1	TRBV28	.	CASKGQPGEQYF	TGTGCCAGCAAGGGACAGCCTGGCGAGCAGTACTTC
TRBJ2-1	TRBD2	TRBV5-1	.	CASSSRSGGEQFF	TGCGCCAGCAGCTCACGGTCGGGGGGTGAGCAGTTCTTC
TRBJ1-5	.	TRBV3-1/TRBV3-2	.	CASSQDPGPQHF	TGTGCCAGCAGCCAAGATCCGGGGCCCCAGCATTTT